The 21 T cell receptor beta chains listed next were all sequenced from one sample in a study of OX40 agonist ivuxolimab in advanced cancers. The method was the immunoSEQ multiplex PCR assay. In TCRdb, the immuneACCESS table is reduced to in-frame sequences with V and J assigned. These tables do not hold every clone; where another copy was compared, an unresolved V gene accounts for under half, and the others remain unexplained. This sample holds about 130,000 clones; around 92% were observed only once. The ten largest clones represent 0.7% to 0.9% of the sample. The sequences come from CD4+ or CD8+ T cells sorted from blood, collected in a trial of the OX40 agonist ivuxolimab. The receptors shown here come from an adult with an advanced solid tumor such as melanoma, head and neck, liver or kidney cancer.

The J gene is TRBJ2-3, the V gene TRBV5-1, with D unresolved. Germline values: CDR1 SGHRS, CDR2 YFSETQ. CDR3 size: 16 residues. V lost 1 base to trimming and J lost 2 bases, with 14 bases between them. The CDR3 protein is CASSLQSWGSTDTQYF. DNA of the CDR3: TGCGCCAGCAGCTTGCAGTCGTGGGGATCCACAGATACGCAGTATTTT.

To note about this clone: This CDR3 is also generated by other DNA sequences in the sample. CDR3 coding DNA: TGTGCCAGCAGCCAACAGACCCCGGATAATGAAAAACTGTTTTTT. Its translation is CASSQQTPDNEKLFF. The chain uses TRBV14 and TRBJ1-4; D is ambiguous. The CDR3 contains 15 residues. V was pared by 2 bases and J by 4 bases, with 11 bases between. The germline V gene has CDR1 SGHDN and CDR2 FVKESK.

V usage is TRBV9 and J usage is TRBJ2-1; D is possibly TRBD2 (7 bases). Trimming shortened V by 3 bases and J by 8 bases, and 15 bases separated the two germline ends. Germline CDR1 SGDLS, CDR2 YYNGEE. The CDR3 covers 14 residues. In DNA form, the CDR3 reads TGTGCCAGCAGCGGCGGGGGCTGGGGGGATGAGCAGTTCTTC. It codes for CASSGGGWGDEQFF.

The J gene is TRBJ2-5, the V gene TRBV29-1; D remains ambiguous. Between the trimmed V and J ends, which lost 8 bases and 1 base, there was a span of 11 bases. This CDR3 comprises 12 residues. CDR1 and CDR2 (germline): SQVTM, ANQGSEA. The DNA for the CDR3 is TGCAGCTGCGCCGGCTCCCAAGAGACCCAGTACTTC. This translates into CSCAGSQETQYF.

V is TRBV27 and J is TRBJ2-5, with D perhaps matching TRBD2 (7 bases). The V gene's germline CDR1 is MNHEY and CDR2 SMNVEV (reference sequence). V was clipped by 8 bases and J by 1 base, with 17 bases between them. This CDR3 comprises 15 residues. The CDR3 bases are TGTGCCAGCTCTCGGCAGGGGACTACCCAAGAGACCCAGTACTTC. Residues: CASSRQGTTQETQYF.

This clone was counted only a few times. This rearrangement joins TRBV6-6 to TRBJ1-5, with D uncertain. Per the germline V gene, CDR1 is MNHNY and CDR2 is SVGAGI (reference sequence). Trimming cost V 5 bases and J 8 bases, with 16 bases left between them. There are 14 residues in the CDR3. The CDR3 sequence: CASSPSVSLKPQHF. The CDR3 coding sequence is TGTGCCAGCAGTCCCTCCGTAAGTCTAAAGCCCCAGCATTTT.

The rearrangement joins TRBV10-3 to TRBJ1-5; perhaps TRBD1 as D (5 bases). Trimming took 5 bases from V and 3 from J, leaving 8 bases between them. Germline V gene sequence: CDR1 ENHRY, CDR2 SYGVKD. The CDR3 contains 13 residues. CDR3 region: CAISRQNNQPQHF. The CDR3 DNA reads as TGTGCCATCAGTAGACAGAACAATCAGCCCCAGCATTTT.

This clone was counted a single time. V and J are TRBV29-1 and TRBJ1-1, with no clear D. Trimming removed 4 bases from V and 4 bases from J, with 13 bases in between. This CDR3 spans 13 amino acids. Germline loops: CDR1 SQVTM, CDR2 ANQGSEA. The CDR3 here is CSVVRSPVTEAFF. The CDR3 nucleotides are TGCAGCGTTGTGAGGAGCCCAGTCACTGAAGCTTTCTTT.

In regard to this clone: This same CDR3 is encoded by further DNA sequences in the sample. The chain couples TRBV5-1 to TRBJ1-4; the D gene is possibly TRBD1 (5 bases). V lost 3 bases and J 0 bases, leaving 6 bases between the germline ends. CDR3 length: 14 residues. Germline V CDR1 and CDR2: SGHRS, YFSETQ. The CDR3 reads CASSSGATNEKLFF. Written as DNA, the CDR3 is TGCGCCAGCAGCTCGGGGGCAACTAATGAAAAACTGTTTTTT.

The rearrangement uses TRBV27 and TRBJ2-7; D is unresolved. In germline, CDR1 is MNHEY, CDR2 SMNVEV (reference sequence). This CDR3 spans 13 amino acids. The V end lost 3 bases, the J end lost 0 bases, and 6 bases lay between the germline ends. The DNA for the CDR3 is TGTGCCAGCAGTTTTGGCACCTCCTACGAGCAGTACTTC. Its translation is CASSFGTSYEQYF.

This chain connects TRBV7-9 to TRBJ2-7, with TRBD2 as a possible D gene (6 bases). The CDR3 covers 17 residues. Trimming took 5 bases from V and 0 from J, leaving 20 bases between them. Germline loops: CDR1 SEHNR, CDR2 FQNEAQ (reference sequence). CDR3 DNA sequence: TGTGCCAGCAGCGTAGGGCCGGGACTCAGGAGCTCCTACGAGCAGTACTTC. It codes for CASSVGPGLRSSYEQYF.

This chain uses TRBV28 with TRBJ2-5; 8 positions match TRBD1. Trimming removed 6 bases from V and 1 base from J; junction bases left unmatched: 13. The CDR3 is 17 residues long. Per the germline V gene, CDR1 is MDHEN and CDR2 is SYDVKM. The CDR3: CASRAAGGRVAQETQYF. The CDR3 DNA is TGTGCCAGCAGGGCGGCAGGGGGCCGGGTTGCCCAAGAGACCCAGTACTTC. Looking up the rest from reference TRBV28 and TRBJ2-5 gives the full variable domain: DVKVTQSSRYLVKRTGEKVFLECVQDMDHENMFWYRQDPGLGLRLIYFSYDVKMKEKGDIPEGYSVSREKKERFSLILESASTNQTSMYLCASRAAGGRVAQETQYFGPGTRLLVL.

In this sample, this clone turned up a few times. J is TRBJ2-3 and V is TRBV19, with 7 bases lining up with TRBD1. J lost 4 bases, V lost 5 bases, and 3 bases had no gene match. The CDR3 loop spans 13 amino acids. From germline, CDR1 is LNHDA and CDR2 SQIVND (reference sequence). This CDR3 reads CASSVQGADTQYF. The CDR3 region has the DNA TGTGCCAGTAGTGTGCAGGGGGCAGATACGCAGTATTTT.

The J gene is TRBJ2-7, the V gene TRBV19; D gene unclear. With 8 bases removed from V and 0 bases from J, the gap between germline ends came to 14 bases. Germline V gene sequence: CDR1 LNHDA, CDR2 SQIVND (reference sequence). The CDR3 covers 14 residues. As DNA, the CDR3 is TGTGCCAGTGGACGGGTGGGAAGCTCCTACGAGCAGTACTTC. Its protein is CASGRVGSSYEQYF.

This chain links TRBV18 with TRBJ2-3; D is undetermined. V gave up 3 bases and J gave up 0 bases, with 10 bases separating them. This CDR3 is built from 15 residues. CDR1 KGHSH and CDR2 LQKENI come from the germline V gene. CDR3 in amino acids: CASSPSASSTDTQYF. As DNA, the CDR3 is TGTGCCAGCTCACCGTCGGCCAGTAGCACAGATACGCAGTATTTT.

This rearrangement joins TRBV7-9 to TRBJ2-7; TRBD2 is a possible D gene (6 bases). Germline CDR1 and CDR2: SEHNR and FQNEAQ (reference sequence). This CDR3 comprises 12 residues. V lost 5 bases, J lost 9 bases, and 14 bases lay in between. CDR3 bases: TGTGCCAGCAGCCGAGGGAGGACCGGGCAGTACTTC. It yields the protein CASSRGRTGQYF.

The CDR3 here is CASSPHVPETQYF. The CDR3 bases are TGTGCCAGCAGCCCACACGTCCCGGAGACCCAGTACTTC. The gene calls are TRBV11-2 and TRBJ2-5; D gene unclear. This CDR3 is 13 amino acids long. Germline CDR1 is SGHAT and CDR2 is FQNNGV. Trimming left V 5 bases short and J 5 bases short, with 12 bases between.

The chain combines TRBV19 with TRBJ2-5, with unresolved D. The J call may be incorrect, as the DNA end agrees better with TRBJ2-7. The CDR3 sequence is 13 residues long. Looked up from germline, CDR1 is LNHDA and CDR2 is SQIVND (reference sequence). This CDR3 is CASSIQSSYEQYF. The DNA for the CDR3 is TGTGCCAGTAGTATCCAGAGCTCCTACGAGCAGTACTTC.

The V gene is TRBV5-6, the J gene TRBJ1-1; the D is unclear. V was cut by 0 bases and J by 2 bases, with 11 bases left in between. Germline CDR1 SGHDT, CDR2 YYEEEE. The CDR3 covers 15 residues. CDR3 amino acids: CASSLGAGGNTEAFF. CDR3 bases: TGTGCCAGCAGCTTGGGTGCGGGTGGAAACACTGAAGCTTTCTTT.

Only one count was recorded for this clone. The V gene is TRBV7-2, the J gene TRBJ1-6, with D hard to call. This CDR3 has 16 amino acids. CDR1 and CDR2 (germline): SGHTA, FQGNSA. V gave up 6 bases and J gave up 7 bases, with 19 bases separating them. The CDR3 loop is CASRVGLLGRNSPLHF. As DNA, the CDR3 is TGTGCCAGCAGGGTTGGACTCCTGGGGAGAAATTCACCCCTCCACTTT.

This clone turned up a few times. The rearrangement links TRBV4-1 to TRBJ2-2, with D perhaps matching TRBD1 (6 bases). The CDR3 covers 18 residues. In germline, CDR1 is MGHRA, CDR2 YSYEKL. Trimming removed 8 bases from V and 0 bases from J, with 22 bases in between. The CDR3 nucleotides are TGCGCCAGCCGCGCGACAGGTGGTTTCTCTCCGAACACCGGGGAGCTGTTTTTT. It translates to CASRATGGFSPNTGELFF.